A single sample is the source of the 30 T cell receptor beta chains below, sequenced in a study of T cell responses to AZD1222 COVID-19 vaccine. Here immunoSEQ multiplex PCR was the method, and the copy in TCRdb shows in-frame clones only, minus some. This sample yields 150,000 or so clones, of which 90% to 95% are seen a single time; about 4% belongs to the top ten. The starting material was peripheral blood, obtained 28 days after the second AZD1222 dose. The receptors stem from an adult who received the AZD1222 COVID-19 vaccine.

V usage is TRBV5-6 and J usage is TRBJ2-1, with TRBD1 matching 10 bases. CDR1 and CDR2 from the germline V gene are SGHDT and YYEEEE. The junction had 5 bases not matched to a gene; V was cut back by 4 bases and J by 4 bases. CDR3 size: 15 residues. The CDR3 DNA is TGTGCCAGCAGCAGAAGACAGGGGGCGTACAATGAGCAGTTCTTC. The encoded protein is CASSRRQGAYNEQFF.

V usage is TRBV5-1 and J usage is TRBJ1-2; D remains ambiguous. The CDR3 covers 15 residues. Trimming took off 0 bases at V and 8 bases at J, with 17 bases between the two ends. The germline V gene encodes CDR1 SGHRS and CDR2 YFSETQ. Here the CDR3 reads CASSLGQGPGEGYTF. CDR3 sequence (DNA): TGCGCCAGCAGCTTGGGGCAAGGGCCGGGAGAGGGCTACACCTTC.

The chain combines TRBV5-1 with TRBJ2-1; 8 bases map to TRBD2. In germline, CDR1 is SGHRS, CDR2 YFSETQ. With 4 bases clipped from V and 0 bases from J, the junction kept 6 bases outside the gene matches. The CDR3 length is 16 residues. CDR3 in DNA: TGCGCCAGCAGCCCGTTGACTAGCGCCTCCTACAATGAGCAGTTCTTC. Translation gives CASSPLTSASYNEQFF.

The V call is TRBV10-3, the J call TRBJ2-5; TRBD1 matches at 9 bases. Trimming removed 0 bases from V and 5 bases from J; junction bases left unmatched: 10. Germline V CDR1 and CDR2: ENHRY, SYGVKD. The CDR3 has 17 residues. The DNA of the CDR3 is TGTGCCATCAGTGAGTCCGGGACAGGGCGGGGAGAGGAGACCCAGTACTTC. Its translation: CAISESGTGRGEETQYF.

The V and J genes are TRBV9 and TRBJ2-7, with no clear D. In germline, CDR1 is SGDLS, CDR2 YYNGEE. The CDR3 is 14 residues long. Between the trimmed V and J ends, which lost 4 bases and 1 base, there was a span of 12 bases. The CDR3 is CASSYQDGSYEQYF. CDR3 in DNA: TGTGCCAGCAGCTACCAGGACGGTTCCTACGAGCAGTACTTC.

The genes are TRBV7-8 and TRBJ1-2; 9 bases are a match to TRBD1. CDR3 size: 16 residues. Germline CDR1 and CDR2: SGHVS and FQNEAQ. Unmatched junction bases numbered 14, after V lost 8 bases and J lost 4 bases. The CDR3 reads CASALGPGQGSYGYTF. The CDR3 DNA reads TGTGCCAGCGCTTTAGGACCGGGACAGGGTTCCTATGGCTACACCTTC.

The chain is built from TRBV30 and TRBJ1-2, with TRBD1 matching over 12 bases. The trim removed 5 bases at V and 10 bases at J, leaving 8 bases unmatched. The CDR3 extends over 13 amino acids. Germline values: CDR1 GTSNPN, CDR2 SVGIG (reference sequence). Written as DNA, the CDR3 is TGTGCCTGGTCACTTGGGACAGGGGGCTTCTACACCTTC. Translating it yields CAWSLGTGGFYTF.

The chain has TRBV30 and TRBJ2-1; D is possibly TRBD2 (5 bases). CDR1 is GTSNPN, CDR2 SVGIG, per germline (reference sequence). There are 14 residues in the CDR3. V lost 2 bases and J 6 bases, leaving 14 bases between the germline ends. The CDR3 coding sequence is TGTGCCTGGAGTACCCACCCTCGGGGCAATGAGCAGTTCTTC. This gives the protein CAWSTHPRGNEQFF.

The CDR3 loop is CASSPRVDEQFF. The CDR3 DNA sequence: TGTGCCAGCAGTCCCAGGGTGGATGAGCAGTTCTTC. V is TRBV6-5 and J is TRBJ2-1; a possible D gene is TRBD1 (5 bases). V lost 5 bases to trimming and J lost 8 bases, with 10 bases between them. Germline V gene data show CDR1 as MNHEY and CDR2 as SVGAGI. There are 12 residues in the CDR3.

The chain is built from TRBV2 and TRBJ2-3, with D perhaps matching TRBD2 (6 bases). CDR1 is SNHLY and CDR2 is FYNNEI in the germline V gene. V lost 7 bases, J lost 4 bases, and 15 bases lay in between. The CDR3 is 14 amino acids. In DNA, the CDR3 is TGTGCCAGCACCGAAGGTAGCGGATCAGATACGCAGTATTTT. Protein product: CASTEGSGSDTQYF.

The CDR3 reads CASSYRDRDSPLHF. For the CDR3, the DNA is TGTGCCAGCAGTTACCGGGACAGGGATTCACCCCTCCACTTT. The chain has TRBV6-6 and TRBJ1-6, with 9 bases lining up with TRBD1. The CDR3 is made up of 14 amino acids. From germline, CDR1 is MNHNY and CDR2 SVGAGI (reference sequence). V shed 2 bases and J 8 bases; nucleotides not matched to a gene: 1.

The rearrangement uses TRBV6-4 and TRBJ1-2, with TRBD1 matching over 7 bases. This CDR3 has 18 amino acids. Germline trimming cut 2 bases from V and 4 bases from J; bases unmatched to any gene: 16. Germline CDR1 MRHNA, CDR2 SNTAGT. CDR3 coding DNA: TGTGCCAGCAGTGACCCGCCTAGACAGGGTCCAAGTGTCTATGGCTACACCTTC. It is translated as CASSDPPRQGPSVYGYTF.

The V gene is TRBV29-1, the J gene TRBJ1-2; tentative D call: TRBD1 (5 bases). Trimming shortened V by 4 bases and J by 3 bases, and 21 bases separated the two germline ends. The CDR3 loop spans 16 amino acids. Per the germline V gene, CDR1 is SQVTM and CDR2 is ANQGSEA. CDR3: CSVGRSGRGYDYGYTF. DNA for the CDR3: TGCAGCGTTGGTCGGTCAGGACGGGGGTATGACTATGGCTACACCTTC.

This chain uses TRBV2 with TRBJ2-2, with TRBD1 matching 7 bases. J was trimmed by 5 bases and V by 2 bases; bases with no gene match: 8. Germline V gene data show CDR1 as SNHLY and CDR2 as FYNNEI. CDR3 length: 16 amino acids. In DNA form, the CDR3 reads TGTGCCAGCAGTGAAAGGCAGGGGGTGAATACCGGGGAGCTGTTTTTT. It codes for CASSERQGVNTGELFF.

The chain has TRBV10-3 and TRBJ1-4; 7 bases are shared with TRBD1. Germline V lookup: CDR1 ENHRY, CDR2 SYGVKD. The CDR3 is 13 amino acids. J gave up 4 bases and V 10 bases, and 6 bases lay outside the gene matches. DNA of the CDR3: TGTGCCACAGGGACAGCAATTAATGAAAAACTGTTTTTT. It translates to CATGTAINEKLFF.

The chain couples TRBV16 to TRBJ2-1, with 7 nucleotides matching TRBD2. Per germline, CDR1 KGHSY and CDR2 FQNENV. The CDR3 length is 12 residues. J lost 9 bases, V lost 3 bases, and 2 bases had no gene match. Here the CDR3 DNA reads TGTGCCAGCAGCCAGTCGGGAGGTGAGCAGTTCTTC. It codes for CASSQSGGEQFF.

J is TRBJ1-2 and V is TRBV7-9; D is perhaps TRBD1 (6 bases). Germline lookup yields CDR1 SEHNR and CDR2 FQNEAQ (reference sequence). The CDR3 loop spans 12 amino acids. The V end lost 5 bases, the J end lost 7 bases, and 11 bases lay between the germline ends. The CDR3 region is CASSRGGGGYTF. In DNA form, the CDR3 reads TGTGCCAGCAGCCGAGGGGGTGGTGGCTACACCTTC.

The chain couples TRBV28 to TRBJ2-3, with 7 bases aligning to TRBD1. The V gene end was trimmed by 4 bases and the J gene end by 2 bases; junction bases not matched to a gene: 9. The germline CDR1 and CDR2 sequences are MDHEN and SYDVKM. The CDR3 length is 16 residues. The DNA for the CDR3 is TGTGCCAGCAGTTACGACGGGACAGTGACCACAGATACGCAGTATTTT. This translates into CASSYDGTVTTDTQYF.

This chain links TRBV5-1 with TRBJ1-5; a weak D match, TRBD1 (6 bases). Per germline, CDR1 SGHRS and CDR2 YFSETQ. Trimming took off 0 bases at V and 5 bases at J, with 12 bases between the two ends. This CDR3 is 15 amino acids long. In DNA form, the CDR3 reads TGCGCCAGCAGCTTGGAGGGGGGAACCCATCAGCCCCAGCATTTT. Protein: CASSLEGGTHQPQHF.

The J gene is TRBJ2-1, the V gene TRBV18; D is ambiguous. Germline CDR1 is KGHSH and CDR2 is LQKENI. V lost 5 bases, J lost 4 bases, and 9 bases lay in between. The CDR3 has 13 amino acids. The CDR3 protein is CASSDQMYNEQFF. CDR3 DNA sequence: TGTGCCAGCTCAGATCAGATGTACAATGAGCAGTTCTTC.

This rearrangement joins TRBV15 to TRBJ2-7; possibly TRBD1 for D (6 bases). CDR1 is LNHNV and CDR2 is YYDKDF in the germline V gene (reference sequence). The CDR3 consists of 14 residues. V was cut by 8 bases and J by 4 bases, with 18 bases left in between. The DNA for the CDR3 is TGTGCCACCTACAGGGCCCGAGGAAATTACGAGCAGTACTTC. Its translation is CATYRARGNYEQYF.

The chain is built from TRBV3-1 (or the pseudogene TRBV3-2) and TRBJ1-1, with D perhaps matching TRBD1 (5 bases). The CDR3 is 15 residues long. Germline CDR1 and CDR2: LGHDT and YNNKEL (reference sequence). The V end was cut by 0 bases, the J end by 0 bases, with 8 bases between. CDR3 in amino acids: CASSQERGMNTEAFF. CDR3 sequence (DNA): TGTGCCAGCAGCCAAGAGAGGGGAATGAACACTGAAGCTTTCTTT.

This clone was detected only a few times. The chain carries TRBV2 and TRBJ2-7, with unresolved D. Trimming cost V 1 base and J 6 bases, with 7 bases left between them. This CDR3 is built from 12 residues. CDR1 is SNHLY, CDR2 FYNNEI, per germline. CDR3 nucleotide sequence: TGTGCCAGCAGTGAAGGGCCCGCCGAGCAGTACTTC. Translated, it gives CASSEGPAEQYF.

The V gene is TRBV2, the J gene TRBJ1-1; D not certain. The CDR3 has 14 amino acids. Germline-derived CDR1 and CDR2 are SNHLY and FYNNEI. V was pared by 10 bases and J by 4 bases, with 19 bases between. The CDR3 nucleotides read TGTGCCACTCAATGGAGGGAACGGAGCACTGAAGCTTTCTTT. It yields the protein CATQWRERSTEAFF.

The chain carries TRBV19 and TRBJ2-5; D is uncertain. The germline V gene encodes CDR1 LNHDA and CDR2 SQIVND (reference sequence). This CDR3 is 14 amino acids long. V was shortened by 3 bases and J by 5 bases, with 13 bases between the two germline ends. CDR3: CASSIPWKEETQYF. In DNA, the CDR3 is TGTGCCAGTAGTATCCCCTGGAAGGAGGAGACCCAGTACTTC.

The rearrangement uses TRBV3-1 (or the pseudogene TRBV3-2) and TRBJ1-4; D not resolved. The length of the CDR3 is 15 residues. Germline V gives CDR1 LGHDT, CDR2 YNNKEL (reference sequence). The V end lost 1 base, the J end lost 1 base, and 7 bases lay between the germline ends. CDR3 coding DNA: TGTGCCAGCAGCCAAGGGTCGCTAACTAATGAAAAACTGTTTTTT. Its translation is CASSQGSLTNEKLFF.

This clone was counted once. J is TRBJ1-2 and V is TRBV5-6; the match to TRBD1 covers 7 bases. The germline CDR1 and CDR2 sequences are SGHDT and YYEEEE. V was pared by 0 bases and J by 8 bases, with 13 bases of the junction left unmatched. The CDR3 length is 16 residues. The CDR3 spells CASSLGGTVGLSGYTF. The CDR3 bases are TGTGCCAGCAGCTTGGGCGGGACAGTGGGCCTGTCGGGCTACACCTTC.

Written as DNA, the CDR3 is TGTGCCAGCAGCTTAGCTGGACCGACCTCTGGAAACACCATATATTTT. This sequence encodes CASSLAGPTSGNTIYF. V is TRBV7-8 and J is TRBJ1-3; D call uncertain. The length of the CDR3 is 16 residues. V dropped 0 bases and J dropped 0 bases, with 9 bases sitting between them. Germline CDR1 is SGHVS and CDR2 is FQNEAQ.

This clone was seen once. The chain couples TRBV15 to TRBJ1-6; possibly TRBD1 for D (5 bases). There are 14 residues in the CDR3. Deletions cut 5 bases from V and 9 bases from J, with 14 bases between. In germline, CDR1 is LNHNV, CDR2 YYDKDF (reference sequence). The DNA for the CDR3 is TGTGCCACCAGCCAAGACCGGGGGATTTCACCCCTCCACTTT. As protein: CATSQDRGISPLHF.

The chain combines TRBV5-1 with TRBJ2-7, with D perhaps TRBD1 or TRBD2 (6 bases each). The V end lost 6 bases, the J end lost 1 base, and 17 bases lay between the germline ends. This CDR3 contains 15 residues. From germline, CDR1 is SGHRS and CDR2 YFSETQ. The DNA of the CDR3 is TGCGCCAGCATGGAGGGCTGGACAGCGTCCTACGAGCAGTACTTC. Translation: CASMEGWTASYEQYF.